One sample yielded the 14 T cell receptor beta chains listed below, sequenced in a study of cytomegalovirus exposure and HLA in healthy donors. Primers included in the PCR were 60 Vbeta and 13 Jbeta primers. TCRdb keeps only in-frame clones here, not all; method: immunoSEQ multiplex PCR. The sample holds 100,000 to 150,000 clones, 74% seen once. Sequencing was done on a sample of PBMCs. The receptors stem from a woman aged 50 to 60 in good health and CMV-seropositive.

V gene TRBV9 combines with J gene TRBJ1-5; the D is unclear. The V and J ends lost 4 bases and 5 bases respectively, with 10 bases between them. Per the germline V gene, CDR1 is SGDLS and CDR2 is YYNGEE. The length of the CDR3 is 13 residues. CDR3 residues: CASSPRGDQPQHF. The CDR3 DNA sequence: TGTGCCAGCAGCCCCAGAGGTGATCAGCCCCAGCATTTT.

The rearrangement uses TRBV6-6 and TRBJ1-3; D might be TRBD1 (5 bases). In germline, CDR1 is MNHNY, CDR2 SVGAGI (reference sequence). Trimming pared 7 bases from V and 1 base from J, leaving 11 bases between. This CDR3 region has 14 residues. Here the CDR3 reads CASTNGQSGNTIYF. The CDR3 region has the DNA TGTGCCAGCACCAACGGACAATCTGGAAACACCATATATTTT.

V and J are TRBV19 and TRBJ2-3; 12 bases match TRBD2. The CDR3 length is 18 residues. From germline, CDR1 is LNHDA and CDR2 SQIVND (reference sequence). Germline trimming cut 7 bases from V and 4 bases from J; bases unmatched to any gene: 15. CDR3 amino acids: CASTPRWPSGGAADTQYF. CDR3 nucleotides: TGTGCCAGTACCCCTAGGTGGCCTAGCGGGGGGGCCGCAGATACGCAGTATTTT.

V and J are TRBV5-1 and TRBJ1-5; 10 bases fit TRBD1. The V gene's germline CDR1 is SGHRS and CDR2 YFSETQ. CDR3 length: 16 amino acids. Germline trimming cut 0 bases from V and 3 bases from J; bases unmatched to any gene: 3. The CDR3 here is CASSLGTGGPNQPQHF. For the CDR3, the DNA is TGCGCCAGCAGCTTGGGGACAGGGGGACCCAATCAGCCCCAGCATTTT.

The chain has TRBV4-2 and TRBJ1-2; unclear D gene. Trimming cost V 0 bases and J 0 bases, with 11 bases left between them. The germline V gene encodes CDR1 LGHNA and CDR2 YNFKEQ. The CDR3 sequence is 16 residues long. The CDR3 bases are TGTGCCAGCAGCCAAGATTCGGTCGGAGCTAACTATGGCTACACCTTC. It is translated as CASSQDSVGANYGYTF.

The chain has TRBV4-1 and TRBJ2-7, with TRBD1 identical over 9 bases. CDR1 MGHRA and CDR2 YSYEKL come from the germline V gene. There are 15 residues in the CDR3. Losses at the gene ends were 4 bases for V and 2 bases for J; bases not matched to a gene: 6. The CDR3 DNA reads TGCGCCAGCAGCCGACTAGGGACAGGGCCCTACGAGCAGTACTTC. Translated, it gives CASSRLGTGPYEQYF.

Here the CDR3 DNA reads TGTGCCTGGACCCCAGGGGCAGGGAGCATATTCTTC. Its protein product is CAWTPGAGSIFF. V is TRBV30 and J is TRBJ2-1, with a tentative D call TRBD1 (6 bases). The CDR3 contains 12 residues. V was shortened by 4 bases and J by 16 bases, with 20 bases between the two germline ends. CDR1 is GTSNPN and CDR2 is SVGIG in the germline V gene (reference sequence).

V and J are TRBV18 and TRBJ2-5, with 11 nucleotides matching TRBD2. CDR1 and CDR2 from the germline V gene are KGHSH and LQKENI. The trim removed 6 bases at V and 4 bases at J, leaving 13 bases unmatched. This CDR3 has 17 residues. CDR3 nucleotide sequence: TGTGCCAGCTCCCTACGCCCGAATAGCGGGGGGGCAGAGACCCAGTACTTC. It is translated as CASSLRPNSGGAETQYF. Supplemented by reference TRBV18 and TRBJ2-5, the full variable domain reads NAGVMQNPRHLVRRRGQEARLRCSPMKGHSHVYWYRQLPEEGLKFMVYLQKENIIDESGMPKERFSAEFPKEGPSILRIQQVVRGDSAAYFCASSLRPNSGGAETQYFGPGTRLLVL.

The CDR3 protein is CASSARTGSRTEAFF. The CDR3 DNA follows: TGTGCCAGCAGCGCCCGGACAGGGTCGCGAACTGAAGCTTTCTTT. This chain links TRBV21-1 with TRBJ1-1; the table's TRBD1 call for D was not verified on the DNA. TRBV21-1 is classified as a pseudogene. This CDR3 has 15 amino acids.

The CDR3 is CASSVGTDSYEQYF. In DNA, the CDR3 is TGTGCCAGCAGCGTAGGTACTGACTCCTACGAGCAGTACTTC. The gene calls are TRBV9 and TRBJ2-7; unclear D gene. The V end lost 0 bases, the J end lost 0 bases, and 7 bases lay between the germline ends. The CDR3 contains 14 residues. Germline loops: CDR1 SGDLS, CDR2 YYNGEE.

The chain joins TRBV25-1 to TRBJ2-5; tentatively, D is TRBD2 (5 bases). Germline loops: CDR1 MGHDK, CDR2 SYGVNS. The CDR3 runs 11 residues. V lost 9 bases to trimming and J lost 2 bases, with 7 bases between them. The CDR3 is CASQRQETQYF. CDR3 coding DNA: TGTGCCAGTCAGCGGCAAGAGACCCAGTACTTC.

V gene TRBV28 combines with J gene TRBJ1-2; D gene uncertain. Germline V gene sequence: CDR1 MDHEN, CDR2 SYDVKM. V lost 10 bases and J 4 bases, leaving 10 bases between the germline ends. The CDR3 length is 11 residues. DNA of the CDR3: TGTGCCACCTCCCGGTCCTATGGCTACACCTTC. This codes for CATSRSYGYTF.

This chain links TRBV18 with TRBJ2-1; 9 bases line up with TRBD1. The germline V gene has CDR1 KGHSH and CDR2 LQKENI. V gave up 0 bases and J gave up 5 bases; unmatched junction bases: 2. The CDR3 length is 15 residues. CDR3 region: CASSPPTGGHNEQFF. For the CDR3, the DNA is TGTGCCAGCTCACCACCGACAGGGGGGCACAATGAGCAGTTCTTC.

The chain couples TRBV15 to TRBJ2-1; 8 positions match TRBD2. Germline-derived CDR1 and CDR2 are LNHNV and YYDKDF (reference sequence). V was pared by 0 bases and J by 4 bases, with 5 bases of the junction left unmatched. The CDR3 runs to 16 residues. CDR3 amino acids: CATSRDNGGGYNEQFF. The DNA for the CDR3 is TGTGCCACCAGCAGAGATAACGGGGGGGGATACAATGAGCAGTTCTTC.